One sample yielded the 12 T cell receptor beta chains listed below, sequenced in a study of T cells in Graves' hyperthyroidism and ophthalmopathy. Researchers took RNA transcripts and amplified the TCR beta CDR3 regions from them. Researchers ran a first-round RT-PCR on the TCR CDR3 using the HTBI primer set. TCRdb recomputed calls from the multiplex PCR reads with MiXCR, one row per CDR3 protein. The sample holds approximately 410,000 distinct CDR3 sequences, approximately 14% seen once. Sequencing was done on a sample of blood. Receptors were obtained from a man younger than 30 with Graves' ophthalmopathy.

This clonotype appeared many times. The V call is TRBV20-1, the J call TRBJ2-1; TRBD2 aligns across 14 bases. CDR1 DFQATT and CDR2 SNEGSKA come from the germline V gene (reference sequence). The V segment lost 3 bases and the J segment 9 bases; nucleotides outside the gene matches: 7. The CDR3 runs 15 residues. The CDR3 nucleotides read TGCAGTGCTAGGGGCGGACTAGCGGGAGGCAGTGAGCAGTTCTTC. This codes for CSARGGLAGGSEQFF.

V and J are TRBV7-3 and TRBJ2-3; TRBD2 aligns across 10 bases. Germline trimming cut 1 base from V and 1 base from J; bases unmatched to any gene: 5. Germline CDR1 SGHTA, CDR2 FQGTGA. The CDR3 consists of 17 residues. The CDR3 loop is CASSLNPGTSGTDTQYF. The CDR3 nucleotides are TGTGCCAGCAGCTTAAACCCGGGGACTAGCGGCACAGATACGCAGTATTTT.

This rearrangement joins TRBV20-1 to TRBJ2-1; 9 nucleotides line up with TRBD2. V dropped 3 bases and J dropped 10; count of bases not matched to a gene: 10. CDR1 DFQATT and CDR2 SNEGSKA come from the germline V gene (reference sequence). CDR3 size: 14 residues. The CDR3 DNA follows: TGCAGTGCTAGGGGGACCGGGACTAGCAACGAGCAGTTCTTC. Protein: CSARGTGTSNEQFF.

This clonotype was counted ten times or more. CDR3 sequence (DNA): TGTGCCAGCAGTCTCAAGGTCTGGGCCAACAATCAGCCCCAGCATTTT. Amino acids: CASSLKVWANNQPQHF. The chain recombines TRBV28 with TRBJ1-5, with D unclear. The germline V gene encodes CDR1 MDHEN and CDR2 SYDVKM. Trimming took 5 bases from V and 3 from J, leaving 17 bases between them. This CDR3 has 16 amino acids.

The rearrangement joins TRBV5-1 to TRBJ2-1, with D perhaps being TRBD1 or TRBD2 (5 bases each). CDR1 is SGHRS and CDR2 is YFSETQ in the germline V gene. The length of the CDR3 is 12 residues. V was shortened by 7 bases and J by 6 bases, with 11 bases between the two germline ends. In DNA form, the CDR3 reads TGCGCCAGCCGGGACGGTTTCAATGAGCAGTTCTTC. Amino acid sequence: CASRDGFNEQFF.

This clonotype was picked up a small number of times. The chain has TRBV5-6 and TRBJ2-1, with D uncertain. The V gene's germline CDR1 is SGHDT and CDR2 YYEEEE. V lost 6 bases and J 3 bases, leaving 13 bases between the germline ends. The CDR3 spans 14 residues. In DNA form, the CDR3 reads TGTGCCAGCACCTCCTGGGGAAACTACAATGAGCAGTTCTTC. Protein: CASTSWGNYNEQFF.

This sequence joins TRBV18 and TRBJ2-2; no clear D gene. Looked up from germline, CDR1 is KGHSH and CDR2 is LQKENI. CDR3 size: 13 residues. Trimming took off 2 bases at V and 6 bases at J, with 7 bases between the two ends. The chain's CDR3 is CASSPNSPGELFF. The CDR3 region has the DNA TGTGCCAGCTCACCAAACAGCCCCGGGGAGCTGTTTTTT.

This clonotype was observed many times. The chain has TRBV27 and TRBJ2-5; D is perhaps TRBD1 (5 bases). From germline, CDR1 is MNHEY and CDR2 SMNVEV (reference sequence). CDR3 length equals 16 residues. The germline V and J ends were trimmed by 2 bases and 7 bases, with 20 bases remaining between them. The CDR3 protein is CASSLLEPGRPGTQYF. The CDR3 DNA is TGTGCCAGCAGTTTACTTGAACCAGGGCGCCCGGGGACCCAGTACTTC.

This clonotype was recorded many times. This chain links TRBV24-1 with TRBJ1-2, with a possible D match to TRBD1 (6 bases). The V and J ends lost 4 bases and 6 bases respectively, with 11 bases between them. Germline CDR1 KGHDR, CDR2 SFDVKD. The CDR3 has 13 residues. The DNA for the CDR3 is TGTGCCACCAGTGACAGACAGGCAAATGGCTACACCTTC. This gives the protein CATSDRQANGYTF.

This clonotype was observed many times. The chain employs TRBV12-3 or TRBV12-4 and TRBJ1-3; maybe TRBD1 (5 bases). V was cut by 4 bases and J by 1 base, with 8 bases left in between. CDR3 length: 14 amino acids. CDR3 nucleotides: TGTGCCAGCAGTTCTGCAGGGTCTGGAAACACCATATATTTT. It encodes CASSSAGSGNTIYF.

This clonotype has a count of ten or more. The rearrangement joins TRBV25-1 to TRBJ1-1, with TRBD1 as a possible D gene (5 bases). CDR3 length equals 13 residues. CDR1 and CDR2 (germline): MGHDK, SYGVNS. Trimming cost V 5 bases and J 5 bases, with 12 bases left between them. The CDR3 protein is CASSPGRGTEAFF. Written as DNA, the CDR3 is TGTGCCAGCAGTCCAGGGAGAGGTACTGAAGCTTTCTTT.

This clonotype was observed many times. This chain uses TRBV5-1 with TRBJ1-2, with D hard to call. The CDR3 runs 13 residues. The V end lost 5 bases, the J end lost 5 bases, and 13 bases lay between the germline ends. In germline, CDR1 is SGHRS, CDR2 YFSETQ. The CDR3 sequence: CASSFGREYGYTF. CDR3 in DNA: TGCGCCAGCAGTTTTGGGCGGGAATATGGCTACACCTTC. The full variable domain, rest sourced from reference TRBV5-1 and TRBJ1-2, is KAGVTQTPRYLIKTRGQQVTLSCSPISGHRSVSWYQQTPGQGLQFLFEYFSETQRNKGNFPGRFSGRQFSNSRSEMNVSTLELGDSALYLCASSFGREYGYTFGSGTRLTVV.